This T cell receptor (beta chain) was observed in a study of blood T cell repertoires in COVID-19. Study background: Samples of COVID-19 (acute and convalescent) were obtained from the United States, Italy and Spain.

Per the authors' pipeline: Nucleated cell number was recorded as an estimate derived from reference gene primer amplification. Clones were sequenced by immunoSEQ multiplex PCR, and TCRdb holds only the in-frame ones, with some missing. V, J and clone size were drawn from that table, and D and trimming were deduced from the DNA. The data hold some 70,000 clones, with about 88% observed a single time. The junction had 6 bases not matched to a gene; V was cut back by 1 base and J by 1 base. The CDR3 is 16 amino acids. Germline V CDR1 and CDR2: MGHDK, SYGVNS. Sequencing used peripheral blood. The chain joins TRBV25-1 to TRBJ2-7, with 8 bases lining up with TRBD2. The receptor comes from a man in his 70s with active or convalescent COVID-19. The CDR3 nucleotides are TGTGCCAGCAGTGAATGGCGGGGCGGGAGGTCCTACGAGCAGTACTTC. Amino acid sequence: CASSEWRGGRSYEQYF.